This record looks at one T cell receptor beta chain sequence and its context. Its specificity is unknown. These data originate in a study of tumor-infiltrating lymphocytes in primary liver carcinoma. Study background: Samples gave roughly 3.5 to 7.5 million productive TCRbeta reads, similar across tissue types.

It was unsorted whole blood that yielded blood RNA, and germline DNA was also extracted. Production of TCR beta cDNA used around 500 ng total RNA together with a constant-region primer. Slightly modified ARM-PCR with three nested multiplex PCR rounds yielded TCR beta libraries. Primers for the first two PCR rounds were TRBV1-TRBV30 forward primers and a C-beta reverse primer (around 10 cycles per round). TCRdb re-derived calls from the multiplex PCR reads in MiXCR, one entry per CDR3 protein. The data contain hundreds of thousands of distinct CDR3 sequences, more than 55% of them singletons. The germline V gene encodes CDR1 MNHEY and CDR2 SVGAGI. V lost 10 bases and J 0 bases, leaving 13 bases between the germline ends. The CDR3 length is 14 residues. Study-level findings and limits: The difference in top-250-clone fraction between tumors and blood was significant, favoring tumors (p = 0.039).

The sequencing sample was made of peripheral blood. The receptor was derived from a woman younger than 45 with primary liver carcinoma and hepatitis B virus infection. The V gene is TRBV6-5, the J gene TRBJ1-3; no definite D call. The CDR3, as DNA: TGTGCCACCGCGACGGCCGTCTCTGGAAACACCATATATTTT. Its translation is CATATAVSGNTIYF.